This T cell receptor (beta chain) appears in the sequencing data of a study of blood T cell repertoires in COVID-19. Whole-study context: From T cells, B-cell-depleted T cells, or PBMCs came the material, which was cDNA or gDNA.

Authors' processing steps: Estimates of nucleated cell counts were drawn from the amplification of reference gene primers. Assay used: immunoSEQ multiplex PCR; TCRdb lists only in-frame clones, some missing. V, J and clone size are taken as reported in that table, and D and trimming were inferred from the DNA itself. The sample yields about 260,000 clones, around 87% seen once. Only a few counts were recorded for this clone. CDR1 and CDR2 (germline): MDHEN, SYDVKM. This CDR3 comprises 15 residues. V trimming: 2 bases; J trimming: 5 bases; junction bases outside the gene matches: 6. The rearrangement joins TRBV28 to TRBJ2-5; 9 positions match TRBD2. The sequenced sample was peripheral blood. The clonotype was recovered from a woman in her forties who had recovered from COVID-19. CDR3 in DNA: TGTGCCAGCAGTTTACGTCTAGCGGGGCCCGAGACCCAGTACTTC. It translates to CASSLRLAGPETQYF.